This T cell receptor (beta chain) was sequenced for a study of blood T cell repertoires in COVID-19. Study in general: Sources were T cells, B-cell-depleted T cells, or PBMCs; the material itself was cDNA or gDNA.

Trimming cost V 1 base and J 4 bases, with 20 bases left between them. Germline CDR1 reads SGDLS; CDR2 reads YYNGEE. This CDR3 comprises 18 residues. This clone was observed a handful of times. It was during active infection that Seattle patients were enrolled and then longitudinally followed. Sequenced by immunoSEQ multiplex PCR; TCRdb stores in-frame clones only, minus some. Of some 150,000 clones in the sample, about 85% were seen once. The J gene is TRBJ1-4, the V gene TRBV9; the D is unclear. The sample comprised peripheral blood. The TCR originated in a man aged 60 to 69 with COVID-19, enrolled during active disease. The CDR3 coding sequence is TGTGCCAGCAGCGTACAGGATACGGGAGGGAACTATAATGAAAAACTGTTTTTT. Translated: CASSVQDTGGNYNEKLFF. The full variable domain, completed using reference TRBV9 and TRBJ1-4, is DSGVTQTPKHLITATGQRVTLRCSPRSGDLSVYWYQQSLDQGLQFLIQYYNGEERAKGNILERFSAQQFPDLHSELNLSSLELGDSALYFCASSVQDTGGNYNEKLFFGSGTQLSVL.